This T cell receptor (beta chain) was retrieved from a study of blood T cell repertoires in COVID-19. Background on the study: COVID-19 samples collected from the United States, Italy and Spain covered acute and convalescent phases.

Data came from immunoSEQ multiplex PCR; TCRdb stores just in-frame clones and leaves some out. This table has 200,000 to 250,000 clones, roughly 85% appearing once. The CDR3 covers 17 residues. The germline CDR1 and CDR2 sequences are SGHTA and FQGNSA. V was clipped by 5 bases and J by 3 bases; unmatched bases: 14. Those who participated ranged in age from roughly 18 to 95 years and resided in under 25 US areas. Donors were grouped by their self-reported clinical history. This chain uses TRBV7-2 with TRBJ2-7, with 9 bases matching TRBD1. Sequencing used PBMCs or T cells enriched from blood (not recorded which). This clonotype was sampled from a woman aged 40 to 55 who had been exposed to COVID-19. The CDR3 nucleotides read TGTGCCAGCAGCCCACATACAGGGGGCAGGAATAACTACGAGCAGTACTTC. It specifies CASSPHTGGRNNYEQYF.